This T cell receptor beta chain was sequenced for a study of T cell responses to AZD1222 COVID-19 vaccine. The repertoire was sequenced with immunoSEQ multiplex PCR; TCRdb's copy has only in-frame clones and lacks some. Of about 130,000 clones listed, approximately 83% were seen once; the top ten hold about 1.6%. As regards this clone: Its specificity is unknown.

Study-level findings and limits: No day 14 peak samples; only post-peak repertoires were characterized.

The V gene's germline CDR1 is SNHLY and CDR2 FYNNEI. CDR3 length equals 11 residues. V was clipped by 10 bases and J by 8 bases, with 14 bases between them. This sequence originates from an adult in good health. This chain joins TRBV2 and TRBJ1-1, with a tentative D call TRBD1 (5 bases). The sequencing used peripheral blood, collected on day 0 of AZD1222 vaccination. The CDR3 DNA sequence: TGTGCCACCCGGAACAGGCCCGAAGCTTTCTTT. Translated: CATRNRPEAFF.